This T cell receptor beta chain was documented in a study of identical twins. The CDR3 is 16 residues long. Germline V gene sequence: CDR1 SEHNR, CDR2 FQNEAQ (reference sequence). The germline V and J ends were trimmed by 3 bases and 2 bases, with 16 bases remaining between them. This clonotype has at least ten counts. TCRdb reprocessed the 5' RACE reads with MiXCR, giving one entry per CDR3 protein. The table records about 730,000 distinct CDR3 sequences, 20% to 25% of them present only once. These sequences were also reported in another study, on T cells expressing NK-cell markers.

The source material was PBMCs. This chain joins TRBV7-9 and TRBJ2-5; D not resolved. The receptor's source is a woman under 30 in good health. CDR3 DNA sequence: TGTGCCAGCAGCTTCGGGCAGTTGTTGGGTCAAGAGACCCAGTACTTC. Protein sequence: CASSFGQLLGQETQYF.